The text below deals with one T cell receptor (beta chain). Its antigen is still unknown. Base quality data are lacking; no much larger clone is found one base away. The data were obtained in a study of cytomegalovirus exposure and HLA in healthy donors (dated by TCRdb to the late 2010s). As for the study more broadly: According to an earlier analysis of around 600 of the donors, some 180 million T cells yielded approximately 120 million unique TCR beta sequences and 276 Gb of sequence data. An early release that covered roughly 600 HLA-typed donors contained approximately 300 gigabases of sequencing data and about 84 million unique TCR sequences. Of the 300 to 400 genotyped donors, around 81% fell in the genetic ancestry cluster associated with self-reported Caucasian donors. The aim of the study was to test whether cataloging public T cell receptors could identify signatures of past pathogen exposure. Using immunosequencing, the study profiled T cell repertoires from about 650 subjects and related those repertoires to cytomegalovirus serostatus. A separate validation cohort of roughly 130 different subjects was used in addition to the roughly 670-subject first cohort. To predict cytomegalovirus infection status, the study brought together high-throughput TCR immunosequencing, statistical association of individual TCRs with disease status, and machine learning. A later analysis re-analyzed previously published TCR beta repertoires from roughly 690 donors and added high-resolution HLA genotyping to study TCR occurrence patterns. Rather than using new phenotypic data, the later analysis identified candidate immune exposures from TCR beta sequences and from how often those sequences occurred across donors. An earlier analysis of approximately 580 of the donors used high-throughput TCR beta sequencing to judge whether each TCR beta V gene segment behaved as functional or pseudogenic. Donor age, sex, ethnicity and CMV serostatus were compiled together with the repertoire data. Genome-wide SNP genotypes for about 65% of the 666 donors were used in a later genetic analysis, which treated that subset as a discovery cohort. Every discovery cohort repertoire had been produced on one sequencing platform. HLA typing included class I and class II loci at four-digit resolution. Typing coverage differed by locus: A, B, C, DRB1 and DQB1 were typed in about 620-630 donors, DQA1 in about 560, DPA1 in nearly 610, and DPB1 in 450 to 490. Five DR-DQ haplotypes were handled as single units for association and clustering because linkage in the cohort was strong. On average, roughly 240,000 unique TCR beta nucleotide sequences were sequenced per donor among some 420 genotyped donors of the cohort, with about 17% of those sequences being non-productive.

Receptors were amplified or captured by the immunoSEQ multiplex PCR assay. For the multiplex PCR, a mixture combining 60 forward primers for TCR Vbeta segments and 13 reverse primers for TCR Jbeta segments was used. Amplification of the CDR3 region of rearranged TCR beta genes was performed with a multiplex PCR assay on genomic DNA. Amplified TCR beta libraries were sequenced as 87-base-pair reads on the Illumina HiSeq System. The source study handled its data this way. In a later analysis, about 80 million unique TCR beta chains were counted across the 500 to 700 repertoires, and roughly 11 million of these chains were shared by at least two donors. To remove PCR and sequencing errors, raw reads were error-corrected and collapsed into unique sequences using a nearest-neighbor algorithm that merged closely related sequences. Alignment of CDR3 sequences to IMGT reference sequences was used to assign V, D and J gene segments. For a sequence to be retained, a match of at least six nucleotides to both a V gene segment and a J gene segment was required. A rearrangement was called productive if the CDR3 had no stop codons and remained in frame with V and J, and every other rearrangement was called non-productive. CDR3 was defined by IMGT convention, running from the second conserved V-encoded cysteine to the conserved J-encoded phenylalanine. Sequences without an unambiguous match to a single V gene segment were excluded from the earlier analysis of a few hundred of the donors. An earlier analysis of a few hundred of the donors classified V segments as functional when productive rearrangements were above 56.7% and as segregating when the standard deviation between donors was above 5%. To diagnose cytomegalovirus status from the catalog of TCR beta chain sequences, a statistical classification framework was built. In a later analysis, V and J genes were assigned by comparing TCR nucleotide sequences against IMGT/GENE-DB human TR gene sequences. Using the TCRdist pipeline, a later analysis assigned CDR3 sequences along with most-parsimonious VDJ recombination scenarios. In a later analysis, every TCR beta chain was defined by the combination of its CDR3 amino acid sequence and its V-gene family, and reads without a unique V-gene family were dropped. In a later analysis, 450 to 600 highly shared, low-generation-probability nucleotide sequences were removed to address suspected cross-contamination and a sequencing artifact. For each public chain, a later analysis derived a clonal expansion index from normalized ranks of inferred template counts within each repertoire. In a later analysis, generation probabilities were computed with a VDJ recombination model fitted to out-of-frame rearrangements, and the resulting probabilities were checked against IGoR. Hypergeometric tests were used in a later analysis to score TCR-TCR, TCR-HLA and TCR-CMV co-occurrence, with a repertoire-size bias correction applied to the TCR pairs. In a later analysis, false discovery rates were estimated by permuting HLA or CMV assignments 20 times. In a later analysis, co-occurring TCRs were grouped using DBSCAN, with TCRdist sequence similarity added in when clustering inside HLA-allele-positive subsets. For co-occurrence clustering, repertoires with fewer than 30,000 or more than 120,000 public chains were excluded, along with several repertoires with anomalous nucleotide sharing. TCRdb obtained this table from immuneACCESS and retained in-frame rearrangements with V and J assigned. These tables miss some clones; where compared with another copy, unresolved V genes account for less than half of the shortfall, and the remainder is unexplained. That table gives V, J and clone size, and the DNA gave D and trimming. The sample records roughly 97,000 clones, approximately 70% of which are singletons. The ten largest account for less than 4% of the sample.

The cohort was made up of approximately 670 healthy bone marrow donors. At the time of sampling, all cohort members were nominally healthy, though unrecorded immune exposures were likely present. The donor tested CMV seronegative, placing the donor among the approximately 400 seronegative members of the cohort. A peripheral blood sample was collected from each donor, and TCR beta sequencing was performed on peripheral blood mononuclear cells. Genomic DNA was extracted from the blood cell samples with the Qiagen DNeasy Blood Extraction Kit. What the work shows at the level of the full study, not this receptor alone: V-gene and J-gene trimming of TCR beta chains was associated with a missense DCLRE1C variant in a later genetic analysis, and the association was replicated in an independent cohort. The earlier analysis of about 600 of the donors excluded some 15 rarely observed V segments, including chromosome 9 orphons, because counts were too low. A later analysis found that TCR association rates varied across HLA loci, with DRB1 alleles showing the most associated TCRs and HLA-C alleles the fewest. The study gave a list of 150 to 200 TCR beta chains associated with cytomegalovirus. It was suggested by the authors that the approach could potentially be generalized to other disease states and immunological phenotypes. In a later analysis, several top co-occurrence clusters were reported to appear linked to parvovirus B19, influenza, CMV and Epstein-Barr virus. In both the original and validation cohorts, the classifier was reported to diagnose cytomegalovirus status with high specificity and sensitivity. While some public TCRs were present in many individuals, most TCR sequences turned up only very rarely across donors. A later genetic analysis reported fewer N-insertions in productive TCRs among donors in an Asian-associated ancestry cluster than the 666-donor mean. A cluster of highly shared sequence variants was judged likely to be a technical artifact of the sequencing pipeline. Roughly uniform sequencing depth across donors was assumed in presence/absence analyses, although this assumption may not hold. Linkage disequilibrium might explain the correlated functional status among segregating V segments, but an unknown experimental factor could not be ruled out. The cohort was sequenced for TCR beta chains only, and without alpha or paired-chain data the features that could be detected were limited. In a later analysis, some 17,000 TCR beta sequences were associated with specific HLA alleles at a false discovery rate of 0.05. Because the 87-base-pair reads could not distinguish some IMGT-functional V segments, including TRBV6-2 and TRBV6-3, those segments were excluded. In an earlier analysis of under 600 of the donors, most TCR beta V segments were observed in productive rearrangements about 87% or about 30% of the time, broadly matching IMGT annotations. In a later analysis, most CMV-associated TCR beta chains were found to appear HLA-restricted, with HLA associations seemingly driven largely by CMV exposure. CMV serostatus was the only immune exposure information available for the cohort. A few of the identified cytomegalovirus-associated TCR beta chains were confirmed in vitro to be specific for cytomegalovirus antigens. Compared with equally common non-associated chains, HLA-associated TCR beta chains in a later analysis were more clonally expanded and had lower generation probabilities. When HLA alleles, especially DR and DQ, strongly co-occurred, TCR associations were difficult to assign to individual alleles. Because HLA typing was missing for some donors at each locus, association tests included only the typed subset. A further reported finding was that TCR beta sequences accurately predicted the HLA-A and HLA-B alleles for most subjects in the first cohort.

CDR1 and CDR2 are drawn from the germline V gene (reference sequence): SGHNT, YYREEE. Ends trimmed: V by 2 bases, J by 11 bases; bases unmatched to a gene: 7. The CDR3 runs 15 residues from the cysteine to the phenylalanine. Of all the DNA, just the CDR3 is kept, 45 bases in frame from base 1. The specimen was PBMCs. This clonotype was obtained from a man in his forties or fifties in good health and CMV-seronegative. This receptor chain uses TRBV5-4 and TRBJ1-4, with 12 middle bases fitting TRBD1. The nucleotide sequence is given as TGTGCCAGCAGCTTCTCCGGGACAGGGGGCCGGAAACTGTTTTTT. It is translated as CASSFSGTGGRKLFF.